A single sample is the source of the 10 T cell receptor beta chains below, sequenced in a study of beta chain features in type 1 diabetes. The whole isolated RNA underwent reverse transcription, so sequencing captured expressed TCRB transcripts. Assay: immunoSEQ multiplex PCR; the TCRdb copy retains only in-frame clones and omits some. The data contain roughly 340,000 clones, 13% of them seen just once; the ten biggest clones take up about 0.015%. Antigens of these TCRs are unknown. Whole-study results and caveats: People with Type 1 diabetes carried modestly yet significantly shorter TCRB CDR3s in all four CD4+ subsets.

Material: naive CD4+ T cells from blood. The receptors stem from a woman aged 18 to 35 with type 1 diabetes.

This clone was found a few times. This rearrangement joins TRBV18 to TRBJ1-1; no reliable D call. Per the germline V gene, CDR1 is KGHSH and CDR2 is LQKENI. The CDR3 totals 18 residues. The V gene lost 5 bases and the J gene lost 3 bases, with 25 bases spanning the gap. CDR3 sequence reads: CASSWTLHPPSVDTEAFF. CDR3 nucleotides: TGTGCCAGCTCATGGACTCTTCACCCTCCCAGTGTTGACACTGAAGCTTTCTTT.

This clone was recorded a few times. The V and J genes are TRBV27 and TRBJ1-1; the D gene is possibly TRBD1 (5 bases). Germline V CDR1 and CDR2: MNHEY, SMNVEV (reference sequence). The CDR3 sequence is 13 residues long. Trimming cost V 6 bases and J 3 bases, with 11 bases left between them. CDR3 loop: CASRAKGDTEAFF. The CDR3 bases are TGTGCCAGCAGGGCGAAAGGGGACACTGAAGCTTTCTTT.

This clone appeared a few times. In nucleotides, the CDR3 is TGTGCCAGCAGCTCCGACAGGGTGGATCAGCCCCAGCATTTT. This encodes CASSSDRVDQPQHF. The chain joins TRBV7-9 to TRBJ1-5, with 7 bases that match TRBD1. Trimming cost V 4 bases and J 5 bases; bases outside gene matches: 5. CDR1 is SEHNR, CDR2 FQNEAQ, per germline (reference sequence). This CDR3 is built from 14 residues.

This clone was found a few times. The chain carries TRBV27 and TRBJ2-7; TRBD1 matches at 8 bases. V shed 5 bases, J shed 4 bases, and the junction held 10 bases outside the gene matches. Germline V gives CDR1 MNHEY, CDR2 SMNVEV (reference sequence). CDR3 length equals 15 residues. The CDR3 DNA reads TGTGCCAGCAGTCCTGAGACAGGGGTGGGTTACGAGCAGTACGTC. Protein sequence: CASSPETGVGYEQYV.

This clone came up a few times. The chain combines TRBV6-5 with TRBJ2-1, with a tentative D call TRBD2 (5 bases). The CDR3 has 14 residues. Germline V gene data show CDR1 as MNHEY and CDR2 as SVGAGI. Trimming took 2 bases from V and 8 from J, leaving 13 bases between them. For the CDR3, the DNA is TGTGCCAGCAGTTACGCCGGGATAGTCGATGAGCAGTTCTTC. Protein product: CASSYAGIVDEQFF.

This clone has just a few counts. The chain recombines TRBV6-4 with TRBJ2-7; 12 bases map to TRBD1. The CDR3 is 17 residues long. V was pared by 6 bases and J by 3 bases, with 12 bases of the junction left unmatched. The germline gives CDR1 MRHNA, CDR2 SNTAGT. CDR3 DNA sequence: TGTGCCAGCAGCCCAACCCACCGGGACAGGGGGCTCTACGAGCAGTACGTC. This codes for CASSPTHRDRGLYEQYV.

The CDR3: CASSPPPGGLDEQFF. The DNA of the CDR3 is TGTGCCAGCTCACCACCTCCAGGGGGCTTGGATGAGCAGTTCTTC. The rearrangement joins TRBV18 to TRBJ2-1; 8 bases map to TRBD1. The CDR3 extends over 15 amino acids. J lost 8 bases, V lost 0 bases, and 6 bases had no gene match. CDR1 and CDR2 (germline): KGHSH, LQKENI. Together with reference TRBV18 and TRBJ2-1, the CDR3 gives the full variable domain: NAGVMQNPRHLVRRRGQEARLRCSPMKGHSHVYWYRQLPEEGLKFMVYLQKENIIDESGMPKERFSAEFPKEGPSILRIQQVVRGDSAAYFCASSPPPGGLDEQFFGPGTRLTVL.

This clone was recorded a few times. This chain uses TRBV27 with TRBJ2-4, with D tentatively TRBD1 (6 bases). CDR3 size: 12 residues. Trimming shortened V by 9 bases and J by 7 bases, and 13 bases separated the two germline ends. Germline CDR1 MNHEY, CDR2 SMNVEV (reference sequence). The CDR3 DNA sequence: TGTGCCAGAATTTATAGGGGGAACATTCAGTACTTC. This encodes CARIYRGNIQYF.

The chain has TRBV14 and TRBJ2-5, with 10 positions matching TRBD2. The CDR3 has 17 amino acids. The trim removed 1 base at V and 0 bases at J, leaving 5 bases unmatched. The V gene's germline CDR1 is SGHDN and CDR2 FVKESK. The CDR3 region is CASSQAAGGMYQETQYF. DNA for the CDR3: TGTGCCAGCAGCCAAGCAGCGGGAGGGATGTACCAAGAGACCCAGTACTTC.

About this clone: At one end, the junction sequence differs from germline, possibly due to a read error. This sequence joins TRBV7-2 and TRBJ2-5; D unclear. The CDR3 contains 11 residues. Germline-derived CDR1 and CDR2 are SGHTA and FQGNSA. The CDR3 protein is CASSLEATPDF. The CDR3 region has the DNA TGTGCCAGCAGCCTAGAAGCTACCCCTGACTTC. The full variable domain, its missing parts supplied by reference TRBV7-2 and TRBJ2-5, is GAGVSQSPSNKVTEKGKDVELRCDPISGHTALYWYRQSLGQGLEFLIYFQGNSAPDKSGLPSDRFSAERTGGSVSTLTIQRTQQEDSAVYLCASSLEATPDFGPGTRLLVL.